This paragraph covers one TCR beta chain sequence. Its antigen remains unidentified. 13 Jbeta primers and 60 Vbeta primers were used for the PCR. Authors' processing steps: In a later analysis, approximately 80 million unique TCR beta chains included roughly 11 million shared by two or more donors. Assay used: immunoSEQ multiplex PCR; TCRdb lists only in-frame clones, some missing. The V and J calls and the clone size are those of that table, but D and trimming were determined from the DNA. The sample includes some 84,000 clones, under 85% of them seen just once. The CDR3 has 15 residues. The germline V gene encodes CDR1 SGDLS and CDR2 YYNGEE. Trimming left V 2 bases short and J 1 base short, with 12 bases between. This sample is drawn from a study of cytomegalovirus exposure and HLA in healthy donors. Study outcomes and limitations: Further analysis, carried out later, found HLA-associated TCR beta chains more clonally expanded than equally common other chains. Sequencing depth roughly uniform across donors was assumed in presence/absence analyses. In a later analysis, TCR beta V- and J-gene trimming showed a link to a missense DCLRE1C variant.

The chain joins TRBV9 to TRBJ1-1; D unresolved. The TCR sequence derives from a boy aged 10-17 years in good health and CMV-seronegative. Sequences were obtained from PBMCs. Here the CDR3 reads CASSVRPSGNTEAFF. Here the CDR3 DNA reads TGTGCCAGCAGCGTTAGGCCCTCGGGGAACACTGAAGCTTTCTTT.